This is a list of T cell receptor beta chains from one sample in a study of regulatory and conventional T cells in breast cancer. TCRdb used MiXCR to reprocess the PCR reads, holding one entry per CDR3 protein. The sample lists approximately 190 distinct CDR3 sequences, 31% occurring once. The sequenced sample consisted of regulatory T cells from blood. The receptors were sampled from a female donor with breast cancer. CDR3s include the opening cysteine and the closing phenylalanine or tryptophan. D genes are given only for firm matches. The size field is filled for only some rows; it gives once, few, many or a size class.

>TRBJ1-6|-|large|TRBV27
CASSSVYNSPLHF
TGTGCCAGCAGTTCAGTGTATAATTCACCCCTCCACTTT
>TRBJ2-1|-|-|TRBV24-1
CATSDRRTGSSYNEQFF
TGTGCCACCAGTGATCGAAGAACAGGGAGCTCCTACAATGAGCAGTTCTTC
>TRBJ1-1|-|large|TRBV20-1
CSATREALNTEAFF
TGCAGTGCTACGAGGGAGGCCTTGAACACTGAAGCTTTCTTT
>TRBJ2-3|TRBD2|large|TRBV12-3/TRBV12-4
CASRRTSGTDTQYF
TGTGCCAGCAGGAGGACTAGCGGAACAGATACGCAGTATTTT
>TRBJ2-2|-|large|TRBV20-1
CSATPLGQEDTGELFF
TGCAGTGCTACCCCCCTAGGGCAGGAGGACACCGGGGAGCTGTTTTTT
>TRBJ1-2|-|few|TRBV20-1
CSARDSLDYVGYTF
TGCAGTGCTAGAGATAGTCTGGACTATGTTGGCTACACCTTC
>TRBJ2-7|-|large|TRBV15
CATSRDLAGEQYF
TGTGCCACCAGCAGAGATTTAGCAGGGGAGCAGTACTTC
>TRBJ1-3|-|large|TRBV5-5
CASSLSQFSGNTIYF
TGTGCCAGCAGCTTGTCTCAGTTCTCTGGAAACACCATATATTTT
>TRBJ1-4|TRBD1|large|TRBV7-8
CASSQDRGELFF
TGTGCCAGCAGCCAAGACAGGGGTGAACTGTTTTTT
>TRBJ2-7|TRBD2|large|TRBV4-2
CASSQASGGYEQYF
TGTGCCAGCAGCCAGGCTAGCGGGGGCTACGAGCAGTACTTC
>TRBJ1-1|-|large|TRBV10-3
CAISEWGHQNTEAFF
TGTGCCATCAGTGAGTGGGGACATCAGAACACTGAAGCTTTCTTT
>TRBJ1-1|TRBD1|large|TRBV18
CASSLQGGTEAFF
TGTGCCAGCTCACTCCAGGGGGGCACTGAAGCTTTCTTT
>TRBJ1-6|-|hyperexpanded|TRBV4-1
CASSQVPRGANNSPLHF
TGCGCCAGCAGCCAAGTCCCCAGGGGAGCGAATAATTCACCCCTCCACTTT
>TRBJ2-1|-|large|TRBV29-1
CSVELLQAVYNEQFF
TGCAGCGTTGAACTTTTACAGGCGGTTTACAATGAGCAGTTCTTC
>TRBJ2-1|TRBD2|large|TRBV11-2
CASSGPGTSFEQFF
TGTGCCAGCAGCGGACCCGGGACTAGCTTTGAGCAGTTCTTC
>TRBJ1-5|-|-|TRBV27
CVSSFGLNNQPQHF
TGTGTCAGCAGTTTTGGTCTGAACAATCAGCCCCAGCATTTT